The clone carrying this TCR beta chain was detected a few times. What it recognizes is unknown. The data belong to a study of response to subunit inactivated influenza vaccine. General study findings and limits: That few new T cells are recruited by each seasonal influenza vaccination was the authors' suggestion.

TCRdb itself ran the RT-PCR reads through MiXCR, one entry per CDR3 protein. Of about 700,000 distinct CDR3 sequences in the sample, roughly 15% were seen once. The TCR sequence derives from a man between 45 and 60 years old who received an inactivated influenza vaccine. Here the sequenced sample was PBMCs from blood, taken 14 to 15 days before vaccination.

CDR3 DNA sequence: TGTGCCAGCAGCCAACCGGGACTAGCGGGAGGTCGTTACGAGCAGTACTTC. Amino acids: CASSQPGLAGGRYEQYF. The chain couples TRBV14 to TRBJ2-7; 15 positions agree with TRBD2. The CDR3 is 17 amino acids. Germline loops: CDR1 SGHDN, CDR2 FVKESK. Trimming removed 2 bases from V and 4 bases from J; junction bases left unmatched: 6. The variable domain in full, with the rest retrieved from reference TRBV14 and TRBJ2-7, is EAGVTQFPSHSVIEKGQTVTLRCDPISGHDNLYWYRRVMGKEIKFLLHFVKESKQDESGMPNNRFLAERTGGTYSTLKVQPAELEDSGVYFCASSQPGLAGGRYEQYFGPGTRLTVT.